The sequence of this T cell receptor (beta chain) was determined in a study of immune evolution from preneoplasia to lung adenocarcinoma. General observations from the study: Clonality was highest in normal lung, lower in later-stage lesions apparently. Top clone share appeared to fall from AAH through AIS, MIA, adenocarcinoma.

CDR3 length equals 16 residues. Germline CDR1 reads MDHEN; CDR2 reads SYDVKM. The germline V and J ends were trimmed by 5 bases and 5 bases, with 21 bases remaining between them. Nucleic acids came from premalignant or tumor cells enriched by macro-dissection. Clones were sequenced by immunoSEQ multiplex PCR, and TCRdb holds only the in-frame ones, with some missing. The sample has more than 3,500 clones, roughly 76% seen once. This clone came up once. Its antigen is not known. The V call is TRBV28, the J call TRBJ1-1; D perhaps matches TRBD1 (5 bases). The sequence came from a person aged 60-79 years with lung adenocarcinoma. Sequencing input: FFPE minimally invasive lung adenocarcinoma tissue. This CDR3 is CASSPRGLGVGTEAFF. Written as DNA, the CDR3 is TGTGCCAGCAGTCCCCGGGGGTTAGGGGTAGGGACTGAAGCTTTCTTT.